This entry is about one T cell receptor beta chain. The sample originates from a study of monozygotic twins with inflammatory bowel disease. Germline CDR1 reads SGHRS; CDR2 reads YFSETQ. This CDR3 has 17 residues. Each CDR3 protein gets one entry in TCRdb, which reprocessed the 5' RACE reads and gives no DNA. This table lists about 330,000 distinct CDR3 sequences. The chain uses TRBV5-1 and TRBJ1-1; TCRdb's D call of TRBD1 is untestable without DNA. Sample: blood. This TCR was recovered from a human donor with ulcerative colitis or Crohn's disease, or a healthy co-twin of an affected twin (not recorded which). CDR3 residues: CASSLVPAGGLNTEAFF.